This T cell receptor (beta chain) comes out of a study of cytomegalovirus exposure and HLA in healthy donors. Overall study: A preliminary data release comprised tens of millions of unique TCRs obtained from HLA-typed donors.

Germline lookup yields CDR1 SGHTA and CDR2 FQGNSA. J gave up 3 bases and V 1 base, and 4 bases lay outside the gene matches. The CDR3 extends over 16 amino acids. Donors likely had unrecorded immune exposures despite being nominally healthy when sampled. The primer mix had 60 Vbeta and 13 Jbeta primers. Profiling relied on immunoSEQ multiplex PCR, and the TCRdb table lists in-frame clones only, not all of them. The data contain around 130,000 clones, under 90% of them singletons. The TCR was taken from a man aged 18 to 30 in good health and CMV-seronegative. Sequencing was carried out using PBMCs. This chain joins TRBV7-2 and TRBJ2-5, with TRBD2 matching 11 bases. As DNA, the CDR3 is TGTGCCAGCAGCTTAGTTGGGACTAGCGGAAAAGAGACCCAGTACTTC. Its translation is CASSLVGTSGKETQYF.